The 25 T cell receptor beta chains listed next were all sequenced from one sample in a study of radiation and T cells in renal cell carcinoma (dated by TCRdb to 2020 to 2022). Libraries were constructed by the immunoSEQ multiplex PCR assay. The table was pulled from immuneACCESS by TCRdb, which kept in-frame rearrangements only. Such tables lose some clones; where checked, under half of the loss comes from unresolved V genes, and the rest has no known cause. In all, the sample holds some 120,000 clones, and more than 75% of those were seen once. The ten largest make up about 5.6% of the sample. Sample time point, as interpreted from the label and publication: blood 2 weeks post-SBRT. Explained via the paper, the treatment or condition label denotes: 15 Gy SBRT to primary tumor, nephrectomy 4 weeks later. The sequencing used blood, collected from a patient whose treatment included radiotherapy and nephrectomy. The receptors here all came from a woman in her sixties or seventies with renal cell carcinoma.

The CDR3 spells CASSLAVSAGQYF. As DNA, the CDR3 is TGTGCCAGCAGCTTGGCCGTAAGCGCCGGGCAGTACTTC. The rearrangement joins TRBV5-6 to TRBJ2-7, with no clear D. The CDR3 totals 13 residues. Germline loops: CDR1 SGHDT, CDR2 YYEEEE. V was trimmed by 0 bases and J by 9 bases, leaving 13 bases between them.

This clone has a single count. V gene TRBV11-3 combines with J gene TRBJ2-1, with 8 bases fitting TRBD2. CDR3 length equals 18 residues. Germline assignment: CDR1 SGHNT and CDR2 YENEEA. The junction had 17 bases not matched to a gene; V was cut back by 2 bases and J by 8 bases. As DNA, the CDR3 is TGTGCCAGCAGCTTATTATCGCCGGGGGGGGCTCAGGCGTATGAGCAGTTCTTC. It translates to CASSLLSPGGAQAYEQFF. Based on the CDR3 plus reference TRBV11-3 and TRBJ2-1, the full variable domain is EAGVVQSPRYKIIEKKQPVAFWCNPISGHNTLYWYLQNLGQGPELLIRYENEEAVDDSQLPKDRFSAERLKGVDSTLKIQPAELGDSAVYLCASSLLSPGGAQAYEQFFGPGTRLTVL.

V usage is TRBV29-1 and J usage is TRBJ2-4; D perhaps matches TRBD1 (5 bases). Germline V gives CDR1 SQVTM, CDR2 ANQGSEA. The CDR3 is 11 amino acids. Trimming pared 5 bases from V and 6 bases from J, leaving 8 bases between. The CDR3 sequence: CSVTRANIQYF. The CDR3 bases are TGCAGCGTTACCAGGGCAAACATTCAGTACTTC. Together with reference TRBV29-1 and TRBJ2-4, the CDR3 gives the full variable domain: SAVISQKPSRDICQRGTSLTIQCQVDSQVTMMFWYRQQPGQSLTLIATANQGSEATYESGFVIDKFPISRPNLTFSTLTVSNMSPEDSSIYLCSVTRANIQYFGAGTRLSVL.

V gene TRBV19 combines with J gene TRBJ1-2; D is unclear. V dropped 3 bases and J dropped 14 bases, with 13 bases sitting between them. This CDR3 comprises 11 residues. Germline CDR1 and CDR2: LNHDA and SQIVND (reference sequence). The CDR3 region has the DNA TGTGCCAGTAGTATCGCAGGCCGCGGAACCTTC. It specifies CASSIAGRGTF.

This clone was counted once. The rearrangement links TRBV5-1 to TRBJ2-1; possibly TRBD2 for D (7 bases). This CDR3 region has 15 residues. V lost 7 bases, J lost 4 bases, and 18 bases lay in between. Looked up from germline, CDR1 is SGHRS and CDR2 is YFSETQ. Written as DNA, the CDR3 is TGCGCCAGCCGCACCCGGGGGGACACTTACAATGAGCAGTTCTTC. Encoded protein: CASRTRGDTYNEQFF.

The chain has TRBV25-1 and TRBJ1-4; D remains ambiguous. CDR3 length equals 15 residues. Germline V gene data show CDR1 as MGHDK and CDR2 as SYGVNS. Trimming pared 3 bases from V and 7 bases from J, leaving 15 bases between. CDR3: CASSDRTGAGEKLFF. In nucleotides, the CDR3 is TGTGCCAGCAGTGACAGGACTGGCGCTGGTGAAAAACTGTTTTTT.

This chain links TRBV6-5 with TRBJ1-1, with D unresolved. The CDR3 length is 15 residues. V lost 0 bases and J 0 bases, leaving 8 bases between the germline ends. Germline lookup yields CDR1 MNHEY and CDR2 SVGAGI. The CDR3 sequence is CASSYSRLMNTEAFF. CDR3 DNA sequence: TGTGCCAGCAGTTACTCTCGGCTCATGAACACTGAAGCTTTCTTT.

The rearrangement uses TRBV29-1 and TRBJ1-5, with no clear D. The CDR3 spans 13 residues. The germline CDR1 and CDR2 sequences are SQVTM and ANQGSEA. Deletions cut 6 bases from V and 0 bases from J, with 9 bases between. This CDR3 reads CSVVEYSNQPQHF. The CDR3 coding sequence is TGCAGCGTCGTAGAATATAGCAATCAGCCCCAGCATTTT.

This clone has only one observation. CDR3 amino acids: CASSLYQGTYGYTF. The CDR3 nucleotides read TGCGCCAGCAGCTTGTATCAGGGGACCTATGGCTACACCTTC. The chain couples TRBV5-1 to TRBJ1-2, with a weak D call TRBD1 (6 bases). The CDR3 extends over 14 amino acids. V was clipped by 1 base and J by 4 bases, with 11 bases between them. Germline loops: CDR1 SGHRS, CDR2 YFSETQ.

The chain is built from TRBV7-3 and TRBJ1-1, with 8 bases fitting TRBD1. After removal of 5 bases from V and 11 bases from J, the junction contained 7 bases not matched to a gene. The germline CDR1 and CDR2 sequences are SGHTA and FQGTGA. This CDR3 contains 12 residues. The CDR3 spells CASSLGQVKAFF. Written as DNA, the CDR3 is TGTGCCAGCAGCCTGGGACAGGTGAAGGCTTTCTTT. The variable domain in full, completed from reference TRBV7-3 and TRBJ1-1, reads GAGVSQTPSNKVTEKGKYVELRCDPISGHTALYWYRQSLGQGPEFLIYFQGTGAADDSGLPNDRFFAVRPEGSVSTLKIQRTERGDSAVYLCASSLGQVKAFFGQGTRLTVV.

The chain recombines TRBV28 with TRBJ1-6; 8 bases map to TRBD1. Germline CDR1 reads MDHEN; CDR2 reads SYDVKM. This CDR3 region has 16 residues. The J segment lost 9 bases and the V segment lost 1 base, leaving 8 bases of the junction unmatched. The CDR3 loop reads CASSLFGQGGSSPLHF. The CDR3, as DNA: TGTGCCAGCAGTTTATTCGGACAGGGAGGTAGTTCACCCCTCCACTTT.

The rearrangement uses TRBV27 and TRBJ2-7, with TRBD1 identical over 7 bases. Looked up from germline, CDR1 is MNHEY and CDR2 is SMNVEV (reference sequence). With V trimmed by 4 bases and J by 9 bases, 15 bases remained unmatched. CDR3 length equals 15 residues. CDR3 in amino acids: CASSSLQGNPLRQYF. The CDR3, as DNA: TGTGCCAGCAGTTCCTTACAGGGGAATCCACTACGGCAGTACTTC.

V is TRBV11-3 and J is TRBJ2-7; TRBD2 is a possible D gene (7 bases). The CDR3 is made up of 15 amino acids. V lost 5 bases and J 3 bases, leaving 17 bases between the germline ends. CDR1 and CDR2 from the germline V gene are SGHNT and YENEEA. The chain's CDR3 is CASSRGRGRHYEQYF. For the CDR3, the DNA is TGTGCCAGCAGCCGTGGGCGGGGGCGCCACTACGAGCAGTACTTC. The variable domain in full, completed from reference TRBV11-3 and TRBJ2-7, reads EAGVVQSPRYKIIEKKQPVAFWCNPISGHNTLYWYLQNLGQGPELLIRYENEEAVDDSQLPKDRFSAERLKGVDSTLKIQPAELGDSAVYLCASSRGRGRHYEQYFGPGTRLTVT.

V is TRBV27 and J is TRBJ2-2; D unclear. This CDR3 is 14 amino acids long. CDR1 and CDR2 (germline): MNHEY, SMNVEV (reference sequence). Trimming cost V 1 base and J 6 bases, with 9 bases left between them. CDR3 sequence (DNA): TGTGCCAGCAGTTTATGGGGTACCCCCGGGGAGCTGTTTTTT. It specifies CASSLWGTPGELFF.

The CDR3 loop reads CASGAEGALNTEAFF. CDR3 coding DNA: TGTGCTAGTGGTGCGGAGGGGGCGTTAAACACTGAAGCTTTCTTT. V is TRBV12-5 and J is TRBJ1-1; TRBD1 agrees at 7 bases. J was trimmed by 2 bases and V by 5 bases; bases with no gene match: 8. This CDR3 comprises 15 residues. Germline V CDR1 and CDR2: LGHNT, FRNRAP.

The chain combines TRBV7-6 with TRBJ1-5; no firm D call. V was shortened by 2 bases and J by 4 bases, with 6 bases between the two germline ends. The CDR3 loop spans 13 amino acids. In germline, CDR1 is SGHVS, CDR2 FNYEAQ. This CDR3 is CASSLSLNQPQHF. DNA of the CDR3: TGTGCCAGCAGCTTAAGCCTAAATCAGCCCCAGCATTTT.

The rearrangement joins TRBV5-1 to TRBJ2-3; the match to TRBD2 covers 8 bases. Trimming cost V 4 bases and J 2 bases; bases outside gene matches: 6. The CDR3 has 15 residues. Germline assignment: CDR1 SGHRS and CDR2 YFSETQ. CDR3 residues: CASSLSGAITDTQYF. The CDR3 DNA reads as TGCGCCAGCAGCCTTAGCGGGGCGATCACAGATACGCAGTATTTT.

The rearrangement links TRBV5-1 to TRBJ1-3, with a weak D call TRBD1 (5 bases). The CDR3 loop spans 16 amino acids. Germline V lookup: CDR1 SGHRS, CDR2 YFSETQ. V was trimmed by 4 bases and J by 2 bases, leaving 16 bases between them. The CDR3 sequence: CASSPGGDLAGNTIYF. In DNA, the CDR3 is TGCGCCAGCAGCCCCGGGGGAGATTTGGCTGGAAACACCATATATTTT. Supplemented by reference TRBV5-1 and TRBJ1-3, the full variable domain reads KAGVTQTPRYLIKTRGQQVTLSCSPISGHRSVSWYQQTPGQGLQFLFEYFSETQRNKGNFPGRFSGRQFSNSRSEMNVSTLELGDSALYLCASSPGGDLAGNTIYFGEGSWLTVV.

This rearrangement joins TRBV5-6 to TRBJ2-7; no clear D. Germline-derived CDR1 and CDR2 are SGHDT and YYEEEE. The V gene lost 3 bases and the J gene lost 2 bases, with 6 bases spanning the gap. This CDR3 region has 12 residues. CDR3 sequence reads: CASSSRPYEQYF. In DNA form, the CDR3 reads TGTGCCAGCAGCTCGAGACCCTACGAGCAGTACTTC.

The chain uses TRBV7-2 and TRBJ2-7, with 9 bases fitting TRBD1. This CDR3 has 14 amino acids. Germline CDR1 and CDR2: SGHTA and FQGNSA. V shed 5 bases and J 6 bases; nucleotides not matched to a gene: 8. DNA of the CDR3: TGTGCCAGCAGCCTCGGACAGGGGCTCGGCGAGCAGTACTTC. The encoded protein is CASSLGQGLGEQYF.

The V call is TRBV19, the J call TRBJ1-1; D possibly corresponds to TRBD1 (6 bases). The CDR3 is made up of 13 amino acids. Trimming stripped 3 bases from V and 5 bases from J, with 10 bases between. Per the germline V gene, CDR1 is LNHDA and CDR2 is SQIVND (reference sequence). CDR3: CASSMGGRTEAFF. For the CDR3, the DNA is TGTGCCAGTAGTATGGGGGGCAGGACTGAAGCTTTCTTT. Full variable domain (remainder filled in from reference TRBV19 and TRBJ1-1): DGGITQSPKYLFRKEGQNVTLSCEQNLNHDAMYWYRQDPGQGLRLIYYSQIVNDFQKGDIAEGYSVSREKKESFPLTVTSAQKNPTAFYLCASSMGGRTEAFFGQGTRLTVV.

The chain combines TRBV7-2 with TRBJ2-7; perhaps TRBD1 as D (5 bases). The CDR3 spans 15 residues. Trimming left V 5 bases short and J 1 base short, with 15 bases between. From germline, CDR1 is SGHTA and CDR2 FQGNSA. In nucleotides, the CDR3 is TGTGCCAGCAGCGACCAGGGAAGATCGTCCTACGAGCAGTACTTC. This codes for CASSDQGRSSYEQYF.

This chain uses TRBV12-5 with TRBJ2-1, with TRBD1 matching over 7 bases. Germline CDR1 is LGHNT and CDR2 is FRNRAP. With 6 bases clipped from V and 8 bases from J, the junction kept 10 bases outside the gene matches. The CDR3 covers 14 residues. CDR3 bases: TGTGCTAGTGGCCCCCCGGGCAGGGGGTATGAGCAGTTCTTC. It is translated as CASGPPGRGYEQFF. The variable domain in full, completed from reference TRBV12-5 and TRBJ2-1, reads DARVTQTPRHKVTEMGQEVTMRCQPILGHNTVFWYRQTMMQGLELLAYFRNRAPLDDSGMPKDRFSAEMPDATLATLKIQPSEPRDSAVYFCASGPPGRGYEQFFGPGTRLTVL.

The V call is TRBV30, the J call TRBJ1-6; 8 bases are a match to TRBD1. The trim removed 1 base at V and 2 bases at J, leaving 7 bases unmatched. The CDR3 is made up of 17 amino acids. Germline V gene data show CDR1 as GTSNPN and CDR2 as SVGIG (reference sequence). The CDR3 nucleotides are TGTGCCTGGAGTGCTGACAGGGGTACGGCCTATAATTCACCCCTCCACTTT. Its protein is CAWSADRGTAYNSPLHF.

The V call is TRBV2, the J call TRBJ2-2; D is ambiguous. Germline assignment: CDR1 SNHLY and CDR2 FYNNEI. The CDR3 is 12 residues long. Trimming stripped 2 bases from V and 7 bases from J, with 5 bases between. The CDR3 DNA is TGTGCCAGCAGTGAAACGGGCGGGGAGCTGTTTTTT. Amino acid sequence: CASSETGGELFF.